The 9 T cell receptor beta chains reported below all come from one sample, sequenced in a study of identifying expanded T cells in peripheral blood. Sequencing used immunoSEQ multiplex PCR; TCRdb keeps in-frame clones, though not all of them. Among 85,000 to 120,000 clones listed, approximately 88% were seen once. The sequenced material came from blood. These receptor sequences come from a person aged 18 to 70 in good health.

About this clone: The sample contains more than one DNA sequence encoding this CDR3. V is TRBV5-5 and J is TRBJ2-6; maybe TRBD2 (5 bases). V was clipped by 0 bases and J by 1 base, with 5 bases between them. Germline assignment: CDR1 SGHKS and CDR2 YYEKEE (reference sequence). The CDR3 sequence is 15 residues long. The CDR3 nucleotides are TGTGCCAGCAGCTTGGGAGGGTCTGGGGCCAACGTCCTGACTTTC. Protein: CASSLGGSGANVLTF.

This rearrangement joins TRBV25-1 to TRBJ2-3; 7 nucleotides align to TRBD1. CDR1 is MGHDK, CDR2 SYGVNS, per germline. Unmatched junction bases numbered 10, after V lost 7 bases and J lost 3 bases. The CDR3 sequence is 15 residues long. The DNA for the CDR3 is TGTGCCAGCAACCAGGGGGTAGGGGCTACAGATACGCAGTATTTT. Translating it yields CASNQGVGATDTQYF.

The CDR3 nucleotides are TGTGCCAGCAGCTTACTACATGGTGGGACAGGACGCTATGGCTACACCTTC. This codes for CASSLLHGGTGRYGYTF. V and J are TRBV7-9 and TRBJ1-2, with 8 positions matching TRBD1. The V segment lost 2 bases and the J segment 4 bases; nucleotides outside the gene matches: 12. The CDR3 runs to 17 residues. Germline CDR1 is SEHNR and CDR2 is FQNEAQ (reference sequence).

This clone was counted between two and nine times. The rearrangement uses TRBV28 and TRBJ1-4; D may be TRBD1 (6 bases). Germline values: CDR1 MDHEN, CDR2 SYDVKM. With 8 bases removed from V and 0 bases from J, the gap between germline ends came to 19 bases. This CDR3 is built from 17 residues. CDR3 amino acids: CASLYDRGQATNEKLFF. CDR3 sequence (DNA): TGTGCCAGCCTTTATGACCGGGGGCAGGCAACTAATGAAAAACTGTTTTTT. Full variable domain (missing parts from reference TRBV28 and TRBJ1-4): DVKVTQSSRYLVKRTGEKVFLECVQDMDHENMFWYRQDPGLGLRLIYFSYDVKMKEKGDIPEGYSVSREKKERFSLILESASTNQTSMYLCASLYDRGQATNEKLFFGSGTQLSVL.

The V call is TRBV27, the J call TRBJ2-2; 7 bases match TRBD2. The ends lost 6 bases at V and 3 bases at J; junction bases unmatched: 13. The CDR3 spans 17 residues. Looked up from germline, CDR1 is MNHEY and CDR2 is SMNVEV (reference sequence). CDR3: CASRSLKTSPDTGELFF. The CDR3 region has the DNA TGTGCCAGCAGGTCACTGAAGACTAGCCCGGACACCGGGGAGCTGTTTTTT.

The rearrangement joins TRBV7-2 to TRBJ2-3, with D possibly matching TRBD2 (7 bases). The CDR3 has 13 amino acids. Germline lookup yields CDR1 SGHTA and CDR2 FQGNSA. V was trimmed by 5 bases and J by 6 bases, leaving 12 bases between them. The CDR3 here is CASSPGGRDTQYF. The CDR3 region has the DNA TGTGCCAGCAGCCCGGGGGGCCGGGATACGCAGTATTTT.

This rearrangement joins TRBV11-3 to TRBJ2-7, with D uncertain. CDR1 and CDR2 (germline): SGHNT, YENEEA. The CDR3 length is 14 residues. V was clipped by 5 bases and J by 5 bases, with 16 bases between them. The CDR3 DNA sequence: TGTGCCAGCAGCCCGCACCGTGGGTGGGACGAGCAGTACTTC. Amino acid sequence: CASSPHRGWDEQYF.

The chain has TRBV7-3 and TRBJ1-1, with 9 bases lining up with TRBD1. This CDR3 contains 15 residues. The germline V gene has CDR1 SGHTA and CDR2 FQGTGA. Trimming removed 5 bases from V and 5 bases from J; junction bases left unmatched: 9. The CDR3 loop is CASSPGGQGRTEAFF. As DNA, the CDR3 is TGTGCCAGCAGCCCGGGGGGACAGGGTCGGACTGAAGCTTTCTTT.

The V call is TRBV23-1, the J call TRBJ1-1; 7 bases match TRBD1. TRBV23-1 is filed as an ORF, its function uncertain. The CDR3 length is 15 residues. The junction had 4 bases not matched to a gene; V was cut back by 1 base and J by 2 bases. DNA of the CDR3: TGCGCCAGCAGTCAATATGACAGGGCTAACACTGAAGCTTTCTTT. The encoded protein is CASSQYDRANTEAFF.